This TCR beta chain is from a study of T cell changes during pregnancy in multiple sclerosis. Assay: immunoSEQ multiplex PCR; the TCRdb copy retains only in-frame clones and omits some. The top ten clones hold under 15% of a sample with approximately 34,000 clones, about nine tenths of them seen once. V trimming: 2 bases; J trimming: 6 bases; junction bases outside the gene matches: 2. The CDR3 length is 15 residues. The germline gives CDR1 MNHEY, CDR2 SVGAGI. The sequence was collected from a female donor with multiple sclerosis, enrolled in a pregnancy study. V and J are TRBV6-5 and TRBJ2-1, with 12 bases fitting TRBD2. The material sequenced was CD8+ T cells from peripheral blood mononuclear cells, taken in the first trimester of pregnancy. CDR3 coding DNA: TGTGCCAGCAGTTACCTAGCGGGAGGGGCCAATGAGCAGTTCTTC. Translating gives CASSYLAGGANEQFF.